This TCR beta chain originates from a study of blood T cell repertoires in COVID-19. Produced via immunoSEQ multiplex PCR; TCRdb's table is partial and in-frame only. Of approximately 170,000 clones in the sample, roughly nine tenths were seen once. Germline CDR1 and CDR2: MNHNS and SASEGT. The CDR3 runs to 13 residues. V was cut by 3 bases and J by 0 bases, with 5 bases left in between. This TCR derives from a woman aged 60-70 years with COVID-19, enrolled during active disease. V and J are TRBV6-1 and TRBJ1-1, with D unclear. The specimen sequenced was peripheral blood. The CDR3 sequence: CASSETMNTEAFF. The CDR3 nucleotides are TGTGCCAGCAGTGAGACAATGAACACTGAAGCTTTCTTT.